This T cell receptor (beta chain) appears in the sequencing data of a study of T cells in Graves' hyperthyroidism and ophthalmopathy. As for the study in general: Peripheral blood was taken when the disease was first diagnosed, before any treatment began. The study, taken as a whole, reports: Ophthalmopathy, as predicted by the model, came a median 6.5 months after the prediction.

About this clonotype: Its specificity is not known.

The V and J ends lost 4 bases and 6 bases, in that order; junction bases with no gene match: 8. The germline gives CDR1 SGHTA, CDR2 FQGTGA. The CDR3 loop spans 16 amino acids. From RNA transcripts, TCR beta CDR3 regions were amplified. RT-PCR in the first round (using the HTBI primer set) targeted the TCR CDR3. Via MiXCR, TCRdb re-called the multiplex PCR reads, giving one row per CDR3 protein. The sample comprises 360,000 or so distinct CDR3 sequences, around 15% of which are singletons, and roughly 19% rests with the top ten. This TCR was recovered from a woman between 55 and 75 years old with Graves' ophthalmopathy. Sequencing was carried out using blood. The chain is built from TRBV7-3 and TRBJ1-6; 8 positions match TRBD1. The CDR3 reads CASSSTGGLGNSPLHF. The CDR3 DNA reads as TGTGCCAGCAGCTCTACAGGGGGTCTCGGTAATTCACCCCTCCACTTT.